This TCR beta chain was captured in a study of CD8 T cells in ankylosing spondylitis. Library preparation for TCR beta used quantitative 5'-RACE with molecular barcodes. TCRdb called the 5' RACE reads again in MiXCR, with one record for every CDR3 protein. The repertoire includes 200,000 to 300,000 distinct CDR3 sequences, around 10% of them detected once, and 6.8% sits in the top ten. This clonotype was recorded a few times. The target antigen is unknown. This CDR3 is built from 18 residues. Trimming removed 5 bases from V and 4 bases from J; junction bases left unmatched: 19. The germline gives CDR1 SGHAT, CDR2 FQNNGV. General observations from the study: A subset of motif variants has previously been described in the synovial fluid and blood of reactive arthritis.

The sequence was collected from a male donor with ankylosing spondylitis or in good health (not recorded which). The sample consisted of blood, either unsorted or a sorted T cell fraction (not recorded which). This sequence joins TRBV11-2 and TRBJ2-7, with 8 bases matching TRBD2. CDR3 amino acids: CASSPTPGSGGYAYEQYF. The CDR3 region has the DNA TGTGCCAGCAGCCCAACGCCGGGGAGCGGGGGCTATGCTTACGAGCAGTACTTC.